The 2 T cell receptor beta chains in this list originate from one sample, sequenced in a study of identical twins. One entry per CDR3 protein results from TCRdb running MiXCR on the 5' RACE reads. This table holds 500,000 to 700,000 distinct CDR3 sequences, 7% to 7.5% found once. This sample also belongs to another study, concerning yellow fever vaccine responses in identical twins.

Input material: PBMCs. The receptors here all came from a woman younger than 30 in good health.

This clonotype was observed at least ten times. The J gene is TRBJ2-1, the V gene TRBV10-3, with 11 bases fitting TRBD2. The V gene end was trimmed by 6 bases and the J gene end by 6 bases; junction bases not matched to a gene: 10. This CDR3 contains 16 residues. The V gene's germline CDR1 is ENHRY and CDR2 SYGVKD. Written as DNA, the CDR3 is TGTGCCATCAGCAATCTAGCGGGGGGTAAGGGCAATGAGCAGTTCTTC. This encodes CAISNLAGGKGNEQFF.

J is TRBJ2-1 and V is TRBV20-1, with a weak D call TRBD1 (6 bases). The V end lost 1 base, the J end lost 3 bases, and 13 bases lay between the germline ends. The CDR3 is 15 residues long. Germline V gene lookup returns CDR1 DFQATT and CDR2 SNEGSKA (reference sequence). The CDR3: CSARVGQSGYNEQFF. The DNA of the CDR3 is TGCAGTGCTAGAGTCGGACAGAGTGGCTACAATGAGCAGTTCTTC.